The rows below give T cell receptor beta chains drawn from one sample of a study of siplizumab effects on memory and regulatory T cells. Assay used: immunoSEQ multiplex PCR; TCRdb lists only in-frame clones, some missing. The sample consists of tens of thousands of clones, 90% to 97% of them appearing once. The material sequenced was naive CD8+ T cells sorted from blood. The receptors originated from a human donor in good health. CDR3s include the opening cysteine and the closing phenylalanine or tryptophan. The D gene is left open where the match is weak. For some rows the clone size is stated as once, few or many, or as a class when expanded; others skip it.

TRBJ1-5 TRBV19 TRBD1 . TGTGCCAGTAGTTTGAGGGACAGCACTTATAGCAATCAGCCCCAGCATTTT CASSLRDSTYSNQPQHF
TRBJ1-2 TRBV25-1 TRBD1 . TGTGCCAGCAGTGAATATATCCAGGGGGACTACACCTTC CASSEYIQGDYTF
TRBJ2-5 TRBV9 TRBD2 . TGTGCCAGCAGTCCGGGACTAGCGGAAGAGACCCAGTACTTC CASSPGLAEETQYF
TRBJ2-7 TRBV19 TRBD2 . TGTGCCAGTAGTATCGGGACAGGACTAGCGGGGGGTGAGCAGTACTTC CASSIGTGLAGGEQYF
TRBJ2-3 TRBV27 . . TGTGCCAGCAGAATATGGCCGGGAATGAGCACAGATACGCAGTATTTT CASRIWPGMSTDTQYF
TRBJ2-2 TRBV19 TRBD1 . TGTGCCAGTGACCATGGGACAGGCAACACCGGGGAGCTGTTTTTT CASDHGTGNTGELFF
TRBJ2-7 TRBV4-1 TRBD1 once TGCGCCAGCAGCCCCGGGACAGGGAACGAGCAGTACTTC CASSPGTGNEQYF
TRBJ1-3 TRBV19 . . TGTGCCAGTACCTACTCCGGGTGGGGAAACACCATATATTTT CASTYSGWGNTIYF
TRBJ1-3 TRBV19 . . TGTGCCAGTAGTATAGATTTGGGGCCGAACTCTGGAAACACCATATATTTT CASSIDLGPNSGNTIYF
TRBJ2-1 TRBV4-1 . . TGCGCCAGCAGCCAAGATATCTTTGCTGATGAGCAGTTCTTC CASSQDIFADEQFF
TRBJ1-1 TRBV7-3 TRBD1 . TGTGCCAGCAGTCATCAGGGGGCTGAAGCTTTCTTT CASSHQGAEAFF
TRBJ2-3 TRBV5-1 . . TGCGCCAGCAGGGGCGGCAGCGTCACAGATACGCAGTATTTT CASRGGSVTDTQYF
TRBJ2-1 TRBV2 TRBD2 . TGTGCCAGCAGCCGGAGCGGGGGGTCGGGCTCCTACAATGAGCAGTTCTTC CASSRSGGSGSYNEQFF
TRBJ1-2 TRBV6-5 TRBD1 . TGTGCCAGCAGTTCCGACCCGACAGGGTACTATGGCTACACCTTC CASSSDPTGYYGYTF
TRBJ1-1 TRBV10-1 . . TGCGCCAGCAGTGAGCCCGTCTGCTTCCGGGGGAGGAACACTGAAGCTTTCTTT CASSEPVCFRGRNTEAFF
TRBJ2-2 TRBV11-2 . . TGTGCCAGCAGCCTAGATCTGGGGGCCGGGGAGCTGTTTTTT CASSLDLGAGELFF
TRBJ1-1 TRBV2 . few TGTGCCAGCAGTGTTAACCGGCGGGACGAAGCTTTCTTT CASSVNRRDEAFF
TRBJ2-7 TRBV5-6 . . TGTGCCAGCAGCTGGGGACCGAAAGTTTACGAGCAGTACTTC CASSWGPKVYEQYF
TRBJ2-1 TRBV4-3 . . TGCGCCAGCAGCCAGAGCGGAAATGAGCAGTTCTTC CASSQSGNEQFF
TRBJ2-7 TRBV7-6 TRBD1 . TGTGCCAGCAGCTCCACAGGGGGCATCAACGAGCAGTACTTC CASSSTGGINEQYF